This TCR beta chain was observed in a study of Tregs in tolerant kidney transplant recipients. Note on this clone: Read sequence stops 3 residues before the CDR3 end, and the germline J gene provides the missing end.

Germline CDR1 is SGHAT and CDR2 is FQNNGV. Trimming at V came to 5 bases and at J to 7 bases, leaving 9 bases not matched to a gene. The CDR3 covers 15 residues. The data were produced by immunoSEQ multiplex PCR, yet TCRdb's version contains in-frame clones alone and is incomplete. This sample's table has some 15,000 clones. Related graft donors supplied nonmyeloablative bone marrow transplants, and mixed chimerism was transient. Unstimulated regulatory T cells (CD4+CD25+CD127-), CD4+CD25- non-regulatory cells, CD4 and CD8 cells were FACS-sorted from thawed PBMCs. The receptor was derived from a human patient who received a combined kidney and bone marrow transplant. Some T cells may originate from the graft donor. J is TRBJ2-2 and V is TRBV11-2, with 8 positions matching TRBD2. Sequencing used CD8+ T cells from blood (PBMCs), obtained 6 months after the transplant. The CDR3 DNA, read in part, is TGTGCCAGCAGCCCCTTCCGGGGGGGGAACGGGGAG. It is translated as CASSPFRGGNGE. The entire CDR3 sequence reads CASSPFRGGNGELFF.